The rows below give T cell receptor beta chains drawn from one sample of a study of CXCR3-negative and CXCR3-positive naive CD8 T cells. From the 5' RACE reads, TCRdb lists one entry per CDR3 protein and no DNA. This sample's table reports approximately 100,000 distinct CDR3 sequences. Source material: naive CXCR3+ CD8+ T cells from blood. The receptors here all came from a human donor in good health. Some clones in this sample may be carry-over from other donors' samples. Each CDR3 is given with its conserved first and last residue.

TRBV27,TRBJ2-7,CASRWSGSYEQYF
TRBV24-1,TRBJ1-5,CATSETISNQPQHF
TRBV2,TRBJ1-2,CASSEEIVANYGYTF
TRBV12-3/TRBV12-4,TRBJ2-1,CASSFPGTDNEQFF
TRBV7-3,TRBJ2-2,CASSPTSGENVGELFF
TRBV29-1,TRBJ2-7,CSVLAVNYEQYF
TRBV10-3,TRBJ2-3,CAISETSGSTDTQYF
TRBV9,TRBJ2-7,CASSVGSGGTYEQYF
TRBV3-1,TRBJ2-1,CASSQERSLGFDEQFF
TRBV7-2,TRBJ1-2,CASSFAGDPGYGYTF
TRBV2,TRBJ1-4,CASMGVTNEKLFF
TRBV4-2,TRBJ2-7,CASSQAGTGAVEQYF
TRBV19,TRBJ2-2,CASKPGGLAGELFF
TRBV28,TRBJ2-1,CASNPLHYNEQFF
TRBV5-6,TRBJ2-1,CASSEGWGRNEQFF
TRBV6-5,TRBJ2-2,CASTLIGTGELFF
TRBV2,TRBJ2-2,CASSAGPPWELFF
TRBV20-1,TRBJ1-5,CSAVHRTVGNQPQHF
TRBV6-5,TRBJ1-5,CASSKSTQGYQPQHF
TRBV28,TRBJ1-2,CASSITDRGYGYTF
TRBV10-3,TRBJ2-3,CAISEPWGTDTQYF
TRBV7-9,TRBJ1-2,CASSLAGGYGYTF
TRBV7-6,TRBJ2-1,CASSLVRDEQFF
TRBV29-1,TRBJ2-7,CSAVLMGRLTYEQYF
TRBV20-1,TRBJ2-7,CSARDHERGSYEQYF
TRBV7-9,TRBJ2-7,CASSPLMAVLGEQYF
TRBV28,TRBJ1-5,CASSLRQGYPQPQHF
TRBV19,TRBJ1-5,CASGGHSNQPQHF
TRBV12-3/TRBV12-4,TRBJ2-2,CASSLTANTGELFF
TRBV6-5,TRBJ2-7,CASSYSWDTSYEQYF
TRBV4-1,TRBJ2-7,CASSQQGLAGVDEQYF
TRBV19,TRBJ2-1,CASSIAPGLFNEQFF
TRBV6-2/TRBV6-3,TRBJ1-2,CASSLMDRAINGYTF
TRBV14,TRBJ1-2,CASSQQGDYGYTF
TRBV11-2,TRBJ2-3,CASSLVRQSTDTQYF
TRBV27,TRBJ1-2,CASRAGTGGNYGYTF
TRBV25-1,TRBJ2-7,CASSVGGGYEQYF
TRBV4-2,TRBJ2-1,CASSQEGGAGAYNEQFF
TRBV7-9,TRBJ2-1,CAAFTGASSYNEQFF
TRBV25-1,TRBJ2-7,CASSDPGLAGDSYEQYF
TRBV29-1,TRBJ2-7,CSVLGTGPYEQYF
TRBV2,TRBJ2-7,CASRDTYEQYF
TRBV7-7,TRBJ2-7,CASSLGERAREQYF
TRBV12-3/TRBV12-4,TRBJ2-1,CASTPTGAYNEQFF
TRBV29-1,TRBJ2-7,CSVETGLAGGSSSYEQYF
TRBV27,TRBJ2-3,CASSTTFPTADTQYF
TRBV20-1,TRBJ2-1,CSARGAGAGNEQFF
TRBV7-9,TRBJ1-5,CASSLALGVGRGGNQPQHF
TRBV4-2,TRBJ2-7,CASSQDQTGGNEQYF
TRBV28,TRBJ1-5,CASGGQGDSNQPQHF
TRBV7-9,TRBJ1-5,CASSLGGLSNQPQHF
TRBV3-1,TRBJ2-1,CASSPQTWGSYNEQFF
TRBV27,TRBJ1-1,CASSLIWYGTAADTEAFF
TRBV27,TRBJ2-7,CASSVRQSYEQYF
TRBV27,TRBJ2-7,CASRPIGLAGYEQYF
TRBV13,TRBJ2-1,CASSQPGNYNEQFF
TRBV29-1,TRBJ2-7,CSVEEAGRYSYEQYF
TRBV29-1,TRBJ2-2,CSARPGTNTGELFF
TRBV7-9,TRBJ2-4,CASSKQGASDKNIQYF